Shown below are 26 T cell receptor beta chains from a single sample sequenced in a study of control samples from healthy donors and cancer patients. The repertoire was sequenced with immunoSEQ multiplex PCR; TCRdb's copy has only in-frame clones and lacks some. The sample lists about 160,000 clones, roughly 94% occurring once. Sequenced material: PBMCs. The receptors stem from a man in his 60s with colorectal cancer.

The CDR3 is CASSRWDYVADTQYF. CDR3 nucleotides: TGTGCCAGCAGCCGCTGGGACTACGTCGCAGATACGCAGTATTTT. The chain joins TRBV6-5 to TRBJ2-3; 7 nucleotides match TRBD2. V lost 6 bases to trimming and J lost 4 bases; unmatched junction nucleotides: 10. The CDR3 length is 15 residues. Germline CDR1 and CDR2: MNHEY and SVGAGI.

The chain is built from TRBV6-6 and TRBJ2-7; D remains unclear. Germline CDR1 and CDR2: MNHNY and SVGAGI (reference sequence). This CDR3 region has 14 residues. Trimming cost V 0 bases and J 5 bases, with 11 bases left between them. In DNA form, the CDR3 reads TGTGCCAGCAGTTACTCGTATCAGAGTCACGAGCAGTACTTC. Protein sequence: CASSYSYQSHEQYF.

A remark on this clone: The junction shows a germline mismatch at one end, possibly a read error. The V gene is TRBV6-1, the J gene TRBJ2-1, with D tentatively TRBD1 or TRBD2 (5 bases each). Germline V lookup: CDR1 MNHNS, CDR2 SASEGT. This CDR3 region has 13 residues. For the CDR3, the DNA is TGTGCCAGCAGCGAAGGGACGTCGAATGAGCAGTTCTTC. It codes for CASSEGTSNEQFF.

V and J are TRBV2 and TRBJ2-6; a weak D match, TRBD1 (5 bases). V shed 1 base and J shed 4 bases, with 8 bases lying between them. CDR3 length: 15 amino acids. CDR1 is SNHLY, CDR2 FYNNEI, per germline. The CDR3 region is CASSEEGYGANVLTF. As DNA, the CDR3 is TGTGCCAGCAGTGAAGAGGGGTACGGGGCCAACGTCCTGACTTTC.

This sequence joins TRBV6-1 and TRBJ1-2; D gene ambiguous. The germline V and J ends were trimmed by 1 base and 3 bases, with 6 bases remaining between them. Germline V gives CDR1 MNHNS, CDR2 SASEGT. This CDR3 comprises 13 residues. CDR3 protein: CASSEEEHYGYTF. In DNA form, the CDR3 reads TGTGCCAGCAGTGAAGAAGAGCACTATGGCTACACCTTC.

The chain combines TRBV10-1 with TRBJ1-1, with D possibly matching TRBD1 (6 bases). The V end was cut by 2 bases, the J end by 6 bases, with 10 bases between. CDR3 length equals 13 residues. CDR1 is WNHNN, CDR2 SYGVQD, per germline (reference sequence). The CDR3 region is CASSEGEGAEAFF. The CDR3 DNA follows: TGCGCCAGCAGTGAGGGGGAGGGGGCTGAAGCTTTCTTT.

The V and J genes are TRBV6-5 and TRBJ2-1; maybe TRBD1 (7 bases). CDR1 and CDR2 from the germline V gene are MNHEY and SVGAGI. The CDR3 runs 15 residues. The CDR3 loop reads CATRPGDSSYNEQFF. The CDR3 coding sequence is TGTGCGACTCGACCGGGGGACAGCTCCTACAATGAGCAGTTCTTC.

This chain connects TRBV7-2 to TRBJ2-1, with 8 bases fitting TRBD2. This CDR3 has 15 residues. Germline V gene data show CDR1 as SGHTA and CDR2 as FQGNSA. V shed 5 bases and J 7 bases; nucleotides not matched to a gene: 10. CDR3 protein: CASSLPGLGRNEQFF. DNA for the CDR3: TGTGCCAGCAGCCTCCCGGGACTAGGGCGGAATGAGCAGTTCTTC.

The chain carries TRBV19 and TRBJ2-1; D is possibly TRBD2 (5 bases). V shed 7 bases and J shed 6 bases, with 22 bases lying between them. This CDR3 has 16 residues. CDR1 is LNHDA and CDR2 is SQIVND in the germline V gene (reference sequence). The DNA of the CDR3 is TGTGCCAGTATCAAAGGCGGGCGACCTTCCGTCAATGAGCAGTTCTTC. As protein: CASIKGGRPSVNEQFF.

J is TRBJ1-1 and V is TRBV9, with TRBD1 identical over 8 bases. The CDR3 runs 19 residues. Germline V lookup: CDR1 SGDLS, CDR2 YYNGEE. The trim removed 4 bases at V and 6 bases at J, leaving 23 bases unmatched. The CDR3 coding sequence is TGTGCCAGCAGCCTCTCATCACGACTGGACAGGGAGGGATTCGCTGAAGCTTTCTTT. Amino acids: CASSLSSRLDREGFAEAFF.

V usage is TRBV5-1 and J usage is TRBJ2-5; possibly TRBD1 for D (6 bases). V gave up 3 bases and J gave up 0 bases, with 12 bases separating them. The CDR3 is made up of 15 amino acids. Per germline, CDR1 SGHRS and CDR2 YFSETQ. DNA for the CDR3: TGCGCCAGCAGCTCTTCCGGGACACACCAAGAGACCCAGTACTTC. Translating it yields CASSSSGTHQETQYF.

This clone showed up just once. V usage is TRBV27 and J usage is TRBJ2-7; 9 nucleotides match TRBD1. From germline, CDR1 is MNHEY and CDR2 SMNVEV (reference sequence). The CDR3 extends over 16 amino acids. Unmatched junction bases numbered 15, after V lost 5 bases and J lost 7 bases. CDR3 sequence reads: CASSPMGQGGPREQYF. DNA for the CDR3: TGTGCCAGCAGTCCAATGGGACAGGGCGGTCCTCGGGAGCAGTACTTC.

The CDR3 DNA is TGTGCCAGCAGCCAAGAATACACGAACACTGAAGCTTTCTTT. It encodes CASSQEYTNTEAFF. The rearrangement links TRBV3-1 (or the pseudogene TRBV3-2) to TRBJ1-1, with D unresolved. The CDR3 extends over 14 amino acids. Germline CDR1 LGHDT, CDR2 YNNKEL (reference sequence). The V end was cut by 0 bases, the J end by 1 base, with 6 bases between.

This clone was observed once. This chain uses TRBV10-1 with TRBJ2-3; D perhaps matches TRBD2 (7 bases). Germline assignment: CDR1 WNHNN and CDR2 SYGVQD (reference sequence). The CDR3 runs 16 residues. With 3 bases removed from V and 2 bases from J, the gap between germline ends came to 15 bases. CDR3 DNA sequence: TGCGCCAGCAGTGATGGGGCGGGGGCTTACACAGATACGCAGTATTTT. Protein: CASSDGAGAYTDTQYF.

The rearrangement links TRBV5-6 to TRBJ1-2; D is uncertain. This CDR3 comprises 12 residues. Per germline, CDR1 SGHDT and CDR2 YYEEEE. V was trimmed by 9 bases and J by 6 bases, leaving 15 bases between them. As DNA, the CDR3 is TGTGCCACCGGGCCAAAGGGAAATGGCTACACCTTC. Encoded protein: CATGPKGNGYTF.

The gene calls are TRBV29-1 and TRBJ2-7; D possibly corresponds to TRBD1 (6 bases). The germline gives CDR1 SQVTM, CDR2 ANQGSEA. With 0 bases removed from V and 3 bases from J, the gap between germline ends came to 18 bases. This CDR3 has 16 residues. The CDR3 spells CSVEDPDSETGYEQYF. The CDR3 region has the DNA TGCAGCGTTGAAGATCCGGACAGCGAGACGGGCTACGAGCAGTACTTC.

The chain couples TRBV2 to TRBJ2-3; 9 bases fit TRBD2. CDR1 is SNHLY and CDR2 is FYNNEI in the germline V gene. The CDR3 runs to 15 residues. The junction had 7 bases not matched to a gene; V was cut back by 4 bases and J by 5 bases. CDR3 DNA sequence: TGTGCCAGCAGTGGGGCTAGCGGGGCGGGAGATACGCAGTATTTT. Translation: CASSGASGAGDTQYF.

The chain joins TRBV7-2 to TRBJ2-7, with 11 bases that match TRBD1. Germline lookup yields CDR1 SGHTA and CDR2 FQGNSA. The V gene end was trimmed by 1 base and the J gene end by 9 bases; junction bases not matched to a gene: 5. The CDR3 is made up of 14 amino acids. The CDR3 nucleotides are TGTGCCAGCAGCTTAGGGACAGGGGGCTCTGTGCAGTACTTC. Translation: CASSLGTGGSVQYF.

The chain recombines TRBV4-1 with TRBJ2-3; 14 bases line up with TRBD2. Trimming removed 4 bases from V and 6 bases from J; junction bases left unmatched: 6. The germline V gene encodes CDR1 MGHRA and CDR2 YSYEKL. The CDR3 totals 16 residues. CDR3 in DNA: TGCGCCAGCAGCCCCCTCGGGACTAGCGGGGGTGATACGCAGTATTTT. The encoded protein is CASSPLGTSGGDTQYF.

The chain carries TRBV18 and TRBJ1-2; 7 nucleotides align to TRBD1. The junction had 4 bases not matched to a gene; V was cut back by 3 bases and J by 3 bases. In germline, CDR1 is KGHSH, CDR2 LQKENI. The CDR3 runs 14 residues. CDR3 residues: CASSPRGTDYGYTF. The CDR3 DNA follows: TGTGCCAGCTCACCCCGCGGGACAGACTATGGCTACACCTTC.

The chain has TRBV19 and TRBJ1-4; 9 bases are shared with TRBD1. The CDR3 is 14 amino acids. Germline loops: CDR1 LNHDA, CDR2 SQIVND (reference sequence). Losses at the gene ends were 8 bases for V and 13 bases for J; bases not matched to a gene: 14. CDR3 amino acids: CASGLSGQGSGLFF. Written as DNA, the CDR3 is TGTGCCAGTGGACTGTCGGGACAGGGTTCGGGACTGTTTTTT.

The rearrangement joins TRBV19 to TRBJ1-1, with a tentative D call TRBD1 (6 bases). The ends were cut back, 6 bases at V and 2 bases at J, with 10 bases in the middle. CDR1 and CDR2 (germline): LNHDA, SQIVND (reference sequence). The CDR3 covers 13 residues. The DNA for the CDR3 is TGTGCCAGTAGAGAACAGGGAAACACTGAAGCTTTCTTT. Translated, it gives CASREQGNTEAFF.

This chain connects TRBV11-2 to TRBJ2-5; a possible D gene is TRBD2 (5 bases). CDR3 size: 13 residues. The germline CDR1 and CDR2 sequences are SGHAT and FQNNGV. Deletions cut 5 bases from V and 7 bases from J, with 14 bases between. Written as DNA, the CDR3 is TGTGCCAGCAGCGAGACACGGGGTAGGACCCAGTACTTC. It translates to CASSETRGRTQYF.

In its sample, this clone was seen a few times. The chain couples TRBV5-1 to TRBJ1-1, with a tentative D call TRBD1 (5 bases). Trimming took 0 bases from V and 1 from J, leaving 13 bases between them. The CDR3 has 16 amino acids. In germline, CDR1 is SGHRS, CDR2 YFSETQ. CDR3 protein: CASSLEGPDRNTEAFF. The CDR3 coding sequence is TGCGCCAGCAGCTTGGAAGGACCAGACAGGAACACTGAAGCTTTCTTT.

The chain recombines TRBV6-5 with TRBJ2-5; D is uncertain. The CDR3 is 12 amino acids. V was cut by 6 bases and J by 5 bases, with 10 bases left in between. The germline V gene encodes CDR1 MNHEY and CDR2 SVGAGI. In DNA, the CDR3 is TGTGCCAGCAGAATCACGGCGGAGACCCAGTACTTC. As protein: CASRITAETQYF.

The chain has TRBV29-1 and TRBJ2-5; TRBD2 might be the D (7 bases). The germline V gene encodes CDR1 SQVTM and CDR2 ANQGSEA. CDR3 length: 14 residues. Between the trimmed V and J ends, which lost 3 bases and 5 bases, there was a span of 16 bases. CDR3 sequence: CSVDHWGGAETQYF. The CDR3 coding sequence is TGCAGCGTTGATCACTGGGGGGGCGCGGAGACCCAGTACTTC.